The clone carrying this T cell receptor beta chain appeared many times. The antigen remains undetermined. TCRdb called the reads again in MiXCR, with one record for every CDR3 protein. The data hold fewer than 250,000 distinct CDR3 sequences, with 9% to 15% observed a single time. This sample is drawn from a study of T cell repertoires in cytomegalovirus infection. Across the whole study: Public TCR beta signatures indicated both CMV infection and matching HLA type.

Germline V gene data show CDR1 as MNHEY and CDR2 as SVGEGT. The CDR3 is 16 amino acids. J gave up 3 bases and V 2 bases, and 6 bases lay outside the gene matches. Study-wide results and limits: Carriage of CMV together with the relevant HLA was identifiable through cumulative public TCR beta family frequency. Predominance within the ex vivo response was attributable to HLA-C-restricted CMV-specific TCR beta clonotypes.

This TCR came from a human donor in good health (CMV status not recorded). Some clones in this sample may be carry-over from other donors' samples. Specimen: PBMCs. The rearrangement joins TRBV6-2 or TRBV6-3 to TRBJ1-5, with 8 bases that match TRBD1. The CDR3 nucleotides read TGTGCCAGCAGTTACCCGGACAGGGACCCCAATCAGCCCCAGCATTTT. Amino acids: CASSYPDRDPNQPQHF.